These T cell receptor beta chains were read from a single sample in a study of blood T cell repertoires in COVID-19. Data came from immunoSEQ multiplex PCR; TCRdb stores just in-frame clones and leaves some out. Of over 110,000 clones in the sample, 70% to 90% were seen once. The sequenced sample consisted of peripheral blood. These receptors all stem from a man between 70 and 80 years old with acute or convalescent COVID-19. The CDR3 runs from the conserved cysteine through the conserved F or W. Fields, in order: J gene, clone size, D gene, V gene, CDR3 protein, CDR3 DNA. The D gene is left open where the match is weak. Not every row has a clone size; where given, it reads once, few, many or a size class.

J: TRBJ1-3; size: NA; D: TRBD1; V: TRBV5-5; CDR3: CASSTQPGQGAGNTIYF; DNA: TGTGCCAGCAGCACCCAACCGGGACAGGGGGCTGGAAACACCATATATTTT
J: TRBJ1-6; size: NA; D: NA; V: TRBV5-1; CDR3: CASSLGWGTGINNSPLHF; DNA: TGCGCCAGCAGCTTGGGCTGGGGAACAGGGATCAATAATTCACCCCTCCACTTT
J: TRBJ2-3; size: NA; D: NA; V: TRBV6-2/TRBV6-3; CDR3: CASRPISLGGGDTDTQYF; DNA: TGTGCCAGCAGACCTATCAGTCTAGGCGGGGGCGACACAGATACGCAGTATTTT
J: TRBJ2-7; size: NA; D: NA; V: TRBV7-2; CDR3: CASSLNHFSYEQYF; DNA: TGTGCCAGCAGCTTAAACCACTTTTCCTACGAGCAGTACTTC
J: TRBJ1-1; size: NA; D: TRBD1; V: TRBV6-5; CDR3: CASSPTGGGNTEAFF; DNA: TGTGCCAGCAGTCCCACAGGGGGTGGGAACACTGAAGCTTTCTTT
J: TRBJ2-3; size: NA; D: TRBD2; V: TRBV7-9; CDR3: CASSLGASGGFTDTQYF; DNA: TGTGCCAGCAGCTTAGGGGCTAGCGGGGGCTTCACAGATACGCAGTATTTT
J: TRBJ1-1; size: few; D: TRBD1; V: TRBV18; CDR3: CASSPLGQLNTEAFF; DNA: TGTGCCAGCTCACCCCTGGGACAGCTTAACACTGAAGCTTTCTTT
J: TRBJ1-2; size: once; D: NA; V: TRBV3-1/TRBV3-2; CDR3: CASSGNSGPYGYTF; DNA: TGTGCCAGCAGCGGTAATTCAGGCCCTTATGGCTACACCTTC
J: TRBJ1-6; size: NA; D: NA; V: TRBV27; CDR3: CASTSEGNYNSPLHF; DNA: TGTGCCAGCACCTCCGAGGGAAACTATAATTCACCCCTCCACTTT
J: TRBJ1-2; size: NA; D: NA; V: TRBV24-1; CDR3: CATSEAGSFYGYTF; DNA: TGTGCCACCAGTGAGGCAGGGTCCTTCTATGGCTACACCTTC
J: TRBJ1-6; size: NA; D: TRBD1; V: TRBV5-1; CDR3: CASSSGQGGNSPLHF; DNA: TGCGCCAGCAGCTCCGGACAGGGCGGGAATTCACCCCTCCACTTT
J: TRBJ2-4; size: few; D: NA; V: TRBV27; CDR3: CASSPVAKNIQYF; DNA: TGTGCCAGCAGTCCCGTAGCCAAAAACATTCAGTACTTC
J: TRBJ1-1; size: NA; D: NA; V: TRBV29-1; CDR3: CSVQLQGGGNTEAFF; DNA: TGCAGCGTCCAGCTACAGGGAGGGGGGAACACTGAAGCTTTCTTT
J: TRBJ2-2; size: NA; D: TRBD2; V: TRBV6-2/TRBV6-3; CDR3: CASSYPYFGTSRNTGELFF; DNA: TGTGCCAGCAGTTACCCGTACTTTGGGACTAGCCGGAACACCGGGGAGCTGTTTTTT
J: TRBJ2-5; size: NA; D: TRBD1; V: TRBV25-1; CDR3: CASSEPTGEETQYF; DNA: TGTGCCAGCAGTGAACCGACAGGGGAAGAGACCCAGTACTTC
J: TRBJ1-3; size: few; D: NA; V: TRBV28; CDR3: CASSLGHASSGNTIYF; DNA: TGTGCCAGCAGTTTGGGACACGCGAGCTCTGGAAACACCATATATTTT
J: TRBJ1-5; size: few; D: TRBD1; V: TRBV6-1; CDR3: CASSVLAGGQGDQPQHF; DNA: TGTGCCAGCAGTGTTCTCGCGGGGGGACAGGGAGATCAGCCCCAGCATTTT
J: TRBJ1-2; size: NA; D: TRBD1; V: TRBV27; CDR3: CASSPGTGGTLLYGYTF; DNA: TGTGCCAGCAGTCCTGGGACAGGGGGTACATTACTGTATGGCTACACCTTC
J: TRBJ2-5; size: once; D: NA; V: TRBV30; CDR3: CAWSAMSPGGETQYF; DNA: TGTGCCTGGAGTGCGATGAGCCCAGGAGGGGAGACCCAGTACTTC
J: TRBJ1-2; size: once; D: TRBD1; V: TRBV5-6; CDR3: CASSLAGTESGYTF; DNA: TGTGCCAGCAGCTTGGCCGGGACAGAGTCGGGCTACACCTTC
J: TRBJ1-2; size: once; D: TRBD1; V: TRBV7-9; CDR3: CASSQGGSNYGYTF; DNA: TGTGCCAGCAGCCAGGGGGGTTCGAACTATGGCTACACCTTC
J: TRBJ1-1; size: once; D: NA; V: TRBV7-8; CDR3: CASSLREGRNTEAFF; DNA: TGTGCCAGCAGCTTGAGGGAGGGTCGGAACACTGAAGCTTTCTTT
J: TRBJ2-5; size: NA; D: TRBD1; V: TRBV6-5; CDR3: CASSPTGGRWETQYF; DNA: TGTGCCAGCAGTCCGACAGGGGGGAGGTGGGAGACCCAGTACTTC
J: TRBJ2-4; size: NA; D: TRBD1; V: TRBV27; CDR3: CASSLRGQEIGKNIQYF; DNA: TGTGCCAGCAGTTTACGGGGACAGGAGATAGGCAAAAACATTCAGTACTTC
J: TRBJ2-1; size: NA; D: TRBD2; V: TRBV7-8; CDR3: CASSLRGAGGSYNEQFF; DNA: TGTGCCAGCAGCTTAAGAGGAGCGGGGGGTTCCTACAATGAGCAGTTCTTC
J: TRBJ1-6; size: NA; D: NA; V: TRBV7-8; CDR3: CASSSNSSPLHF; DNA: TGTGCCAGCAGCTCCAATTCTTCACCCCTCCACTTT
J: TRBJ2-5; size: once; D: NA; V: TRBV27; CDR3: CASSLSSGVGETQYF; DNA: TGTGCCAGCAGTTTATCCTCGGGGGTGGGAGAGACCCAGTACTTC
J: TRBJ1-2; size: NA; D: NA; V: TRBV29-1; CDR3: CSARQEANYGYTF; DNA: TGCAGCGCGCGACAGGAAGCTAACTATGGCTACACCTTC
J: TRBJ1-2; size: NA; D: NA; V: TRBV7-3; CDR3: CASSLEYGYTF; DNA: TGTGCCAGCAGCTTAGAGTATGGCTACACCTTC
J: TRBJ1-1; size: NA; D: NA; V: TRBV2; CDR3: CASRGRAMNTEAFF; DNA: TGTGCCAGCAGGGGCAGGGCGATGAACACTGAAGCTTTCTTT
J: TRBJ1-5; size: NA; D: NA; V: TRBV21-1; CDR3: CASTLLGVRGPYSNQPQHF; DNA: TGTGCCAGCACCCTGCTGGGGGTCAGGGGCCCTTATAGCAATCAGCCCCAGCATTTT
J: TRBJ2-1; size: NA; D: TRBD1; V: TRBV6-5; CDR3: CASSLGQGDNEQFF; DNA: TGTGCCAGCAGTCTAGGACAGGGAGACAATGAGCAGTTCTTC
J: TRBJ1-1; size: NA; D: NA; V: TRBV12-3/TRBV12-4; CDR3: CASSPGVSAFF; DNA: TGTGCCAGCAGTCCAGGGGTTTCAGCTTTCTTT
J: TRBJ2-1; size: NA; D: NA; V: TRBV5-1; CDR3: CASSLEHEQFF; DNA: TGCGCCAGCAGCTTGGAACACGAGCAGTTCTTC
J: TRBJ1-3; size: NA; D: TRBD1; V: TRBV6-2/TRBV6-3; CDR3: CASSYSPGQGNSGNTIYF; DNA: TGTGCCAGCAGTTACTCGCCGGGACAGGGAAACTCTGGAAACACCATATATTTT
J: TRBJ2-7; size: NA; D: NA; V: TRBV7-5; CDR3: CVRSYRGREQYF; DNA: TGTGTCAGAAGCTATCGGGGTAGGGAGCAGTACTTC
J: TRBJ1-1; size: NA; D: NA; V: TRBV9; CDR3: CASSTTGNTEAFF; DNA: TGTGCCAGCAGCACCACAGGGAACACTGAAGCTTTCTTT
J: TRBJ1-1; size: NA; D: TRBD1; V: TRBV28; CDR3: CASGLTTGGGNTEAFF; DNA: TGTGCCAGCGGCCTGACGACAGGGGGCGGAAACACTGAAGCTTTCTTT
J: TRBJ2-5; size: NA; D: NA; V: TRBV6-1; CDR3: CASSSPGLQETQYF; DNA: TGTGCCAGCAGTTCCCCGGGTCTTCAAGAGACCCAGTACTTC